The 11 T cell receptor beta chains reported below all come from one sample, sequenced in a study of blood T cell repertoires in COVID-19 (dated by TCRdb to the early 2020s). The library relied on the immunoSEQ multiplex PCR assay. In TCRdb, the immuneACCESS table is reduced to in-frame sequences with V and J assigned. These tables do not hold every clone; where another copy was compared, an unresolved V gene accounts for under half, and the others remain unexplained. This sample lists about 39,000 clones; less than 85% were detected once. Together, the top ten hold around 25% of the sample. Sequencing input: peripheral blood. These receptors were taken from a man in his sixties or seventies with acute or convalescent COVID-19.

This chain uses TRBV28 with TRBJ1-4; no clear D gene. The CDR3 has 15 amino acids. Germline V CDR1 and CDR2: MDHEN, SYDVKM. V was pared by 5 bases and J by 0 bases, with 10 bases between. The CDR3 region is CASSPHITTNEKLFF. The DNA of the CDR3 is TGTGCCAGCAGTCCCCACATCACAACTAATGAAAAACTGTTTTTT.

This chain links TRBV4-1 with TRBJ1-5; no reliable D call. V was cut by 1 base and J by 0 bases, with 10 bases left in between. Germline values: CDR1 MGHRA, CDR2 YSYEKL. The CDR3 contains 16 residues. CDR3 sequence: CASSQAAGYSNQPQHF. CDR3 coding DNA: TGCGCCAGCAGCCAAGCGGCGGGATATAGCAATCAGCCCCAGCATTTT.

This clone was seen a handful of times. The rearrangement joins TRBV2 to TRBJ1-1; 7 bases agree with TRBD1. CDR3 length: 13 amino acids. The trim removed 6 bases at V and 5 bases at J, leaving 6 bases unmatched. CDR1 and CDR2 (germline): SNHLY, FYNNEI. The CDR3 loop is CASRGVQGTEAFF. The CDR3 bases are TGTGCCAGCAGGGGGGTACAGGGGACTGAAGCTTTCTTT.

This chain connects TRBV19 to TRBJ2-5, with 7 bases lining up with TRBD2. This CDR3 contains 14 residues. CDR1 is LNHDA and CDR2 is SQIVND in the germline V gene (reference sequence). J gave up 3 bases and V 5 bases, and 6 bases lay outside the gene matches. The CDR3 region is CASSRGGGKETQYF. DNA of the CDR3: TGTGCCAGTAGTCGTGGGGGGGGGAAAGAGACCCAGTACTTC.

This clone was observed once. The chain couples TRBV14 to TRBJ2-1; D might be TRBD1 (5 bases). Deletions cut 1 base from V and 15 bases from J, with 16 bases between. CDR3 size: 13 residues. The germline CDR1 and CDR2 sequences are SGHDN and FVKESK. The CDR3 is CASSQVEFQGAFF. As DNA, the CDR3 is TGTGCCAGCAGCCAAGTAGAGTTTCAGGGCGCGTTCTTC.

The gene calls are TRBV5-1 and TRBJ2-2, with TRBD1 identical over 7 bases. After removal of 4 bases from V and 3 bases from J, the junction contained 3 bases not matched to a gene. CDR3 size: 14 residues. Germline-derived CDR1 and CDR2 are SGHRS and YFSETQ. The CDR3 protein is CASSPGQHTGELFF. The CDR3 nucleotides are TGCGCCAGCAGCCCGGGACAGCACACCGGGGAGCTGTTTTTT.

This chain links TRBV9 with TRBJ1-2; tentatively, D is TRBD1 (6 bases). Germline loops: CDR1 SGDLS, CDR2 YYNGEE. The ends were cut back, 0 bases at V and 4 bases at J, with 10 bases in the middle. The CDR3 is made up of 14 amino acids. The DNA for the CDR3 is TGTGCCAGCAGCGTAGGACAGGCGATCTATGGCTACACCTTC. Translating gives CASSVGQAIYGYTF.

J is TRBJ2-5 and V is TRBV18; D perhaps matches TRBD2 (6 bases). Trimming took 5 bases from V and 2 from J, leaving 9 bases between them. This CDR3 is 13 amino acids long. Germline CDR1 reads KGHSH; CDR2 reads LQKENI. Written as DNA, the CDR3 is TGTGCCAGCTCATTAGCGGTACAAGAGACCCAGTACTTC. Residues: CASSLAVQETQYF.

The chain carries TRBV19 and TRBJ1-2; D is possibly TRBD1 (6 bases). The CDR3 spans 13 residues. The V end lost 4 bases, the J end lost 4 bases, and 10 bases lay between the germline ends. Per germline, CDR1 LNHDA and CDR2 SQIVND (reference sequence). CDR3 region: CASSRTDLYGYTF. The CDR3 DNA sequence: TGTGCCAGTAGTAGGACAGATCTCTATGGCTACACCTTC.

V is TRBV7-2 and J is TRBJ2-7; D may be TRBD2 (7 bases). V was trimmed by 5 bases and J by 1 base, leaving 18 bases between them. The CDR3 has 16 amino acids. Looked up from germline, CDR1 is SGHTA and CDR2 is FQGNSA. CDR3 in amino acids: CASSLSGGGVSYEQYF. CDR3 DNA: TGTGCCAGCAGCCTTTCAGGAGGGGGGGTTTCCTACGAGCAGTACTTC.

This chain joins TRBV10-3 and TRBJ2-5; a possible D gene is TRBD1 (6 bases). Germline loops: CDR1 ENHRY, CDR2 SYGVKD. The V gene lost 0 bases and the J gene lost 5 bases, with 10 bases spanning the gap. This CDR3 comprises 14 residues. CDR3 bases: TGTGCCATCAGTGAGTCCACAGGGTGGGAGACCCAGTACTTC. Encoded protein: CAISESTGWETQYF.